The present T cell receptor beta chain was sequenced within a study of blood T cell repertoires in COVID-19. Study-level background: Specimens from acute and convalescent COVID-19 originated in the United States, Italy and Spain.

Profiling relied on immunoSEQ multiplex PCR, and the TCRdb table lists in-frame clones only, not all of them. The sample has around 260,000 clones; about nine tenths are singletons. There are 13 residues in the CDR3. The J segment lost 3 bases and the V segment lost 2 bases, leaving 2 bases of the junction unmatched. The germline gives CDR1 SGHDT, CDR2 YYEEEE. The sequence was obtained from a man between 60 and 75 years old who had recovered from COVID-19. The chain joins TRBV5-6 to TRBJ2-7, with TRBD2 matching 7 bases. Material: peripheral blood. The CDR3 DNA reads TGTGCCAGCAGCTTTGGGGACTACTACGAGCAGTACTTC. This encodes CASSFGDYYEQYF.